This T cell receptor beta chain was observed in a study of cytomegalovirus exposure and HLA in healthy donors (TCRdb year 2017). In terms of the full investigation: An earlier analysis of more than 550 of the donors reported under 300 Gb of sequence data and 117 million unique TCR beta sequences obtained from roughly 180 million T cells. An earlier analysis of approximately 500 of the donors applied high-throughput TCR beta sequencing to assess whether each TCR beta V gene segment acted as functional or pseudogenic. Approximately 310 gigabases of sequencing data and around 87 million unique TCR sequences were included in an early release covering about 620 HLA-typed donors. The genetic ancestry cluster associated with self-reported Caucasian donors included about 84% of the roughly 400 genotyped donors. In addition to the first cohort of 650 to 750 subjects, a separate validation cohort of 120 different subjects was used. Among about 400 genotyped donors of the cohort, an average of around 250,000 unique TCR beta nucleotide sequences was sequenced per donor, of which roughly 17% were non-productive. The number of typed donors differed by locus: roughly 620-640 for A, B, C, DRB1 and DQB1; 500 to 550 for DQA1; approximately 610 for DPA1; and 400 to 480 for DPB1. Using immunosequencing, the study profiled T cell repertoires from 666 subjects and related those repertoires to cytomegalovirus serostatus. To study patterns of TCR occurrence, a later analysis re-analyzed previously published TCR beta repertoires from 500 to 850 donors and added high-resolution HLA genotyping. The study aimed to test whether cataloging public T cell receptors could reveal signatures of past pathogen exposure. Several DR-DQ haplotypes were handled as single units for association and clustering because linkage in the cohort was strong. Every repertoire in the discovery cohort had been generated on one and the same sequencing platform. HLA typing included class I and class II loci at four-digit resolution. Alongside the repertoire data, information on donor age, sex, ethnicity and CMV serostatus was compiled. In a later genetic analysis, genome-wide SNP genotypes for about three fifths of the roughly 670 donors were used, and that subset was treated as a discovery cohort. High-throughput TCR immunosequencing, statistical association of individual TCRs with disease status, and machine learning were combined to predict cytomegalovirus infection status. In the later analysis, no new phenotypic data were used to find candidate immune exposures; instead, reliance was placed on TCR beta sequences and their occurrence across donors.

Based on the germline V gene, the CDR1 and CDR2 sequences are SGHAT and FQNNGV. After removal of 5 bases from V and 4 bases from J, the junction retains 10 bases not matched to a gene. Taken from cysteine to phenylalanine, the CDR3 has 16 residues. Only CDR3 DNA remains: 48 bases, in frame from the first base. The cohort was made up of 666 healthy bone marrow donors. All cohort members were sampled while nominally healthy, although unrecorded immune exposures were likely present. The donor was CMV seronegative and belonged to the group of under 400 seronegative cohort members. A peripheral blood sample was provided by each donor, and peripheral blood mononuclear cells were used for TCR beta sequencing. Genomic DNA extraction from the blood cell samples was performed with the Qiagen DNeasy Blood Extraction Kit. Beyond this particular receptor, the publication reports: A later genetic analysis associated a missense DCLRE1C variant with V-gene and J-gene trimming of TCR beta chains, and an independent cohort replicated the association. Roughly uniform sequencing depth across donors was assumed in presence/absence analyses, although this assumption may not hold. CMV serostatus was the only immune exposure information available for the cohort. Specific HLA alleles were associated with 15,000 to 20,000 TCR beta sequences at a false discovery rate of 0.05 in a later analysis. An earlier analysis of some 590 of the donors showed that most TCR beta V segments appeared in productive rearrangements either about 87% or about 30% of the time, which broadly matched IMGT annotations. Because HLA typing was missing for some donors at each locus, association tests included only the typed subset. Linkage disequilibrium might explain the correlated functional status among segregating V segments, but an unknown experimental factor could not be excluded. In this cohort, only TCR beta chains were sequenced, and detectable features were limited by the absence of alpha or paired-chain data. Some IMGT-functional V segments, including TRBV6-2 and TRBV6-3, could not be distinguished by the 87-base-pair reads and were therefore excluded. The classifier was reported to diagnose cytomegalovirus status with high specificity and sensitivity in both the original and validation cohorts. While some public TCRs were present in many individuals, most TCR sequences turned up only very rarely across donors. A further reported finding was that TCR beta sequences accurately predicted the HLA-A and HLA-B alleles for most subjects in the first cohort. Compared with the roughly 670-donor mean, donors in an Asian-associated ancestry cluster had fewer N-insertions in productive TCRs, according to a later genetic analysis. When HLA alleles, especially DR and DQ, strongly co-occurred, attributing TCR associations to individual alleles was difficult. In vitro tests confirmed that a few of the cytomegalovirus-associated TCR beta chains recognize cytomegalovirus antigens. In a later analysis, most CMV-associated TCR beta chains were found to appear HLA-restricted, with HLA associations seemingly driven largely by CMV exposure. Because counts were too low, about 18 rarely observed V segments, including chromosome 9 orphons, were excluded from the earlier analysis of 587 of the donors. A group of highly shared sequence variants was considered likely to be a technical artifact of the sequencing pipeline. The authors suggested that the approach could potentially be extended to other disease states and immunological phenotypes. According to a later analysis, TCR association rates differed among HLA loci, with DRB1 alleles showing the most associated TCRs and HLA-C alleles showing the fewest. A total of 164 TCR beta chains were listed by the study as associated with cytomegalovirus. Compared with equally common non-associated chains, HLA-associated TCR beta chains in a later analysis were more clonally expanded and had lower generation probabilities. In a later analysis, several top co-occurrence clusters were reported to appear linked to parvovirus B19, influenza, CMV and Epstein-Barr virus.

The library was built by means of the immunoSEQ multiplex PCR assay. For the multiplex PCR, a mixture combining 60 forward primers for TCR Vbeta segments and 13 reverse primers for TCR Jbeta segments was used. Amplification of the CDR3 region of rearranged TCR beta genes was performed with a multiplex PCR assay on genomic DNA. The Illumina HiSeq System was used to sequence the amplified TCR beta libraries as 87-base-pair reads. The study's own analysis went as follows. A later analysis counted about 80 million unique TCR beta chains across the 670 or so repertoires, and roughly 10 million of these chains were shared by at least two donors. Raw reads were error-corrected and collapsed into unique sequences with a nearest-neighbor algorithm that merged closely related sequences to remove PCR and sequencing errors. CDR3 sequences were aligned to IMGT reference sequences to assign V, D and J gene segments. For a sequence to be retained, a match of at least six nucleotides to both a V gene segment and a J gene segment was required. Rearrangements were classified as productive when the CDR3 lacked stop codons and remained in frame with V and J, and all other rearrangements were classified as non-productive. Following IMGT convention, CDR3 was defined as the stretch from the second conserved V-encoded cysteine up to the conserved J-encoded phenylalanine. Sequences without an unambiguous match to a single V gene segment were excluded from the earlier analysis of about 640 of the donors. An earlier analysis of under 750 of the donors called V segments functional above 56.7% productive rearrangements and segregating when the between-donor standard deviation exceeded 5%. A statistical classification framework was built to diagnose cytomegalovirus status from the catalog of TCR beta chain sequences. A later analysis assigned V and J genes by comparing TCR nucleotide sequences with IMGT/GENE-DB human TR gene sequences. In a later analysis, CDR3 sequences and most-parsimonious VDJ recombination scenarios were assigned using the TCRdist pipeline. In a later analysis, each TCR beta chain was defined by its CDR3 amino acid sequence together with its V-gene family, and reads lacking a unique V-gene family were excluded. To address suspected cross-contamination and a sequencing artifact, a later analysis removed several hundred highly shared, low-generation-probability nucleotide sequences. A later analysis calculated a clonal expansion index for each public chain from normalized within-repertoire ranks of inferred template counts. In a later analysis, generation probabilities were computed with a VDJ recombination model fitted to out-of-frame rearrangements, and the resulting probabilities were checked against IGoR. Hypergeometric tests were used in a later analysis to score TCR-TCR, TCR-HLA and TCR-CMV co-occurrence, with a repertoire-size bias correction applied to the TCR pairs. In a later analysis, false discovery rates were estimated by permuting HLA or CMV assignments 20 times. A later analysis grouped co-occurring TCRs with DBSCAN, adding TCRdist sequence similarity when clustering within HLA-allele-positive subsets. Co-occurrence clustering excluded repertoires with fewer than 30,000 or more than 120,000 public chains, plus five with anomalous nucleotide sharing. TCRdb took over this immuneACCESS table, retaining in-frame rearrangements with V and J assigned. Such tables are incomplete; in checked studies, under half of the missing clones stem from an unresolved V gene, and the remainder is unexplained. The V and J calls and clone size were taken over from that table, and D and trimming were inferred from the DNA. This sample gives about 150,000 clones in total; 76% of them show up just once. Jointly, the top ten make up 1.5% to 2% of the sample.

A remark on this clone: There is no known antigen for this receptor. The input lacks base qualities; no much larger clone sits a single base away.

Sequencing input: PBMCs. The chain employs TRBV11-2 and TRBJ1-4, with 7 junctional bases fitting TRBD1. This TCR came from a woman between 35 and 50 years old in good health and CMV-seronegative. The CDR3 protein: CASSQMTGTYNEKLFF. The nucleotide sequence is TGTGCCAGCAGCCAAATGACAGGGACCTATAATGAAAAACTGTTTTTT.